This TCR beta chain was recorded in a study of chemoradiotherapy in HPV16-positive cancers. Assay: immunoSEQ multiplex PCR; the TCRdb copy retains only in-frame clones and omits some. The sample comprises over 2,000 clones, roughly two thirds of which are singletons, and around 31% rests with the top ten. The J segment lost 3 bases and the V segment lost 4 bases, leaving 3 bases of the junction unmatched. Germline V gene data show CDR1 as SGHVS and CDR2 as FQNEAQ. The CDR3 is made up of 14 amino acids. The chain recombines TRBV7-8 with TRBJ2-1, with 7 bases lining up with TRBD2. The clonotype was recovered from a human donor with HPV-associated anogenital cancer. Sequences were derived from tumor tissue, sampled from a patient who underwent chemoradiotherapy. CDR3 in DNA: TGTGCCAGCAGCTCTAGCGGCTACTACAATGAGCAGTTCTTC. It translates to CASSSSGYYNEQFF.